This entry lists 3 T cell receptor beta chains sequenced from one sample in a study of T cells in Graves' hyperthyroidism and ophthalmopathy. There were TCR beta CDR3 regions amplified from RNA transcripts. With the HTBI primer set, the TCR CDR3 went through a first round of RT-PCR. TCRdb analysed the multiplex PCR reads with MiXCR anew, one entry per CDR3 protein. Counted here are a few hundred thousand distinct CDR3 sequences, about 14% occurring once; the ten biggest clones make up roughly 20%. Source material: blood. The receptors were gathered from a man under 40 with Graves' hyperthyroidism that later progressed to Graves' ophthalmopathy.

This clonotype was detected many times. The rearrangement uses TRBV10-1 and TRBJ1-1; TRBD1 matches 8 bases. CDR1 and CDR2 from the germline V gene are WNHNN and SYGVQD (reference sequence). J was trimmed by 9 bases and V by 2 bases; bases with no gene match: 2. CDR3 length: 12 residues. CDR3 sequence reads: CASSETGGQAFF. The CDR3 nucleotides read TGCGCCAGCAGTGAGACAGGGGGACAAGCTTTCTTT.

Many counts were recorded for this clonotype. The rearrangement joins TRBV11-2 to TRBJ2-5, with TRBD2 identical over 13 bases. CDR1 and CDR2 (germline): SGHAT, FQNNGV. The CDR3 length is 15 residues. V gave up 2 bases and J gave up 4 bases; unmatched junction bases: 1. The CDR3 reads CASSLTSGGVETQYF. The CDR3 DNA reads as TGTGCCAGCAGCTTAACTAGCGGGGGGGTAGAGACCCAGTACTTC. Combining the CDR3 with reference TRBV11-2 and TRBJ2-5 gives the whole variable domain EAGVAQSPRYKIIEKRQSVAFWCNPISGHATLYWYQQILGQGPKLLIQFQNNGVVDDSQLPKDRFSAERLKGVDSTLKIQPAKLEDSAVYLCASSLTSGGVETQYFGPGTRLLVL.

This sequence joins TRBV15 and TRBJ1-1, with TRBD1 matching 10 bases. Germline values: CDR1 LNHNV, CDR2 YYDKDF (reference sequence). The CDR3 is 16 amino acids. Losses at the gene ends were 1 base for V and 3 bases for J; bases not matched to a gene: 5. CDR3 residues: CATSRGYGQGDTEAFF. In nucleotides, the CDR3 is TGTGCCACCAGCAGAGGGTACGGACAGGGGGACACTGAAGCTTTCTTT.